This T cell receptor beta chain derives from a study of T cells in Graves' hyperthyroidism and ophthalmopathy. Trimming pared 4 bases from V and 1 base from J, leaving 11 bases between. The CDR3 has 14 residues. The TCR beta CDR3 regions underwent amplification using RNA transcripts as the source. The primer set for the first-round RT-PCR of the TCR CDR3 was HTBI. TCRdb ran MiXCR on the multiplex PCR reads and lists one entry per CDR3 protein. This repertoire shows a few hundred thousand distinct CDR3 sequences, 14% found once; its top ten account for approximately 15%. This clonotype was counted ten times or more.

The TCR originated in a middle-aged woman with Graves' hyperthyroidism. The sequenced sample was blood. The chain carries TRBV12-3 or TRBV12-4 and TRBJ2-7; D unresolved. The chain's CDR3 is CASSYEHGSYEQYF. The CDR3 region has the DNA TGTGCCAGCAGTTATGAACACGGGTCCTACGAGCAGTACTTC.